The clone carrying this T cell receptor (beta chain) showed up just a few times. This specimen comes from a study of blood T cell repertoires in COVID-19. The overall study: Sample material is recorded as cDNA or gDNA derived from T cells, B-cell-depleted T cells, or PBMCs.

Assay: immunoSEQ multiplex PCR; the TCRdb copy retains only in-frame clones and omits some. The sample lists about 38,000 clones, roughly 86% occurring once. The TCR was taken from a human donor in a cohort sampled during active COVID-19. Sequencing was performed on peripheral blood.

CDR3 in amino acids: CASGPYPLHF. The CDR3 DNA follows: TGTGCCAGCGGCCCTTACCCCCTCCACTTT. The chain couples TRBV25-1 to TRBJ1-6; D not certain. V was shortened by 8 bases and J by 13 bases, with 9 bases between the two germline ends. The germline gives CDR1 MGHDK, CDR2 SYGVNS. This CDR3 is built from 10 residues.